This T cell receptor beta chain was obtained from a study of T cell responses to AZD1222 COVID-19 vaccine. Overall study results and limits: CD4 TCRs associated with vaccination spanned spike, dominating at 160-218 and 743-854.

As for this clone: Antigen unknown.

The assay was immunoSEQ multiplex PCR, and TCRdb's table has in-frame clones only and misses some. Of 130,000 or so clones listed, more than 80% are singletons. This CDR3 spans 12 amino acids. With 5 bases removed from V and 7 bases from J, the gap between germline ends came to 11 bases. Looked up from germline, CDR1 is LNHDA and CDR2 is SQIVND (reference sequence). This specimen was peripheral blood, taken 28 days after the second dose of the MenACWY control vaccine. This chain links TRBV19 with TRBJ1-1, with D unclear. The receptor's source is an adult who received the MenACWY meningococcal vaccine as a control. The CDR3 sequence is CASSWPGNEAFF. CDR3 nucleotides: TGTGCCAGTAGTTGGCCAGGAAATGAAGCTTTCTTT.